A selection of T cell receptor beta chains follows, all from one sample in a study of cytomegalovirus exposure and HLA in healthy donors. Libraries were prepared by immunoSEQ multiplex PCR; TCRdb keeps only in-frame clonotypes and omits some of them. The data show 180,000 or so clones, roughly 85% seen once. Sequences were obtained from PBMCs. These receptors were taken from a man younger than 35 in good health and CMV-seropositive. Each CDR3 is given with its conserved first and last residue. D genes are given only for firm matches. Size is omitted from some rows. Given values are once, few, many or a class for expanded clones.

CDR3 protein: CAWSSSGAGNTIYF
CDR3 DNA: TGTGCCTGGAGTTCCTCAGGGGCTGGAAACACCATATATTTT
clone size: NA
V gene: TRBV30
J gene: TRBJ1-3
D gene: NA

CDR3 protein: CATEAGGQETQYF
CDR3 DNA: TGTGCCACCGAAGCGGGGGGCCAAGAGACCCAGTACTTC
clone size: NA
V gene: TRBV15
J gene: TRBJ2-5
D gene: TRBD2

CDR3 protein: CASKSGDASTEAFF
CDR3 DNA: TGTGCCAGCAAGTCAGGGGACGCAAGCACTGAAGCTTTCTTT
clone size: NA
V gene: TRBV2
J gene: TRBJ1-1
D gene: NA

CDR3 protein: CASSFGVLNNNEQFF
CDR3 DNA: TGTGCCAGCAGCTTCGGGGTACTTAACAACAATGAGCAGTTCTTC
clone size: NA
V gene: TRBV13
J gene: TRBJ2-1
D gene: NA

CDR3 protein: CASSEGLSSTDTQYF
CDR3 DNA: TGTGCCAGCAGTGAAGGACTATCTAGCACAGATACGCAGTATTTT
clone size: NA
V gene: TRBV2
J gene: TRBJ2-3
D gene: NA

CDR3 protein: CASSYLAPTTNQPQHF
CDR3 DNA: TGTGCCAGCAGTTACCTCGCACCGACAACCAATCAGCCCCAGCATTTT
clone size: NA
V gene: TRBV6-5
J gene: TRBJ1-5
D gene: NA

CDR3 protein: CASSSQGSYNEQFF
CDR3 DNA: TGTGCCAGTAGTTCCCAGGGATCCTACAATGAGCAGTTCTTC
clone size: NA
V gene: TRBV19
J gene: TRBJ2-1
D gene: NA

CDR3 protein: CASSGGVGETQYF
CDR3 DNA: TGTGCCAGCAGCGGGGGGGTGGGGGAGACCCAGTACTTC
clone size: NA
V gene: TRBV7-2
J gene: TRBJ2-5
D gene: TRBD2

CDR3 protein: CASSAGTGYGYTF
CDR3 DNA: TGTGCCAGCAGCGCCGGGACAGGGTATGGCTACACCTTC
clone size: NA
V gene: TRBV5-6
J gene: TRBJ1-2
D gene: TRBD1

CDR3 protein: CASSSFSTGSYDGYTF
CDR3 DNA: TGTGCCAGCAGTTCCTTCTCGACAGGGAGCTATGATGGCTACACCTTC
clone size: NA
V gene: TRBV27
J gene: TRBJ1-2
D gene: TRBD1

CDR3 protein: CASSYGTSPTDTQYF
CDR3 DNA: TGTGCCAGCAGCTACGGGACTAGCCCCACAGATACGCAGTATTTT
clone size: few
V gene: TRBV7-3
J gene: TRBJ2-3
D gene: TRBD2

CDR3 protein: CASSRTGVSTEAFF
CDR3 DNA: TGCGCCAGCAGCCGGACAGGGGTAAGCACTGAAGCTTTCTTT
clone size: NA
V gene: TRBV4-1
J gene: TRBJ1-1
D gene: TRBD1

CDR3 protein: CASSLAGQGAYEQYF
CDR3 DNA: TGCGCCAGCAGCTTGGCCGGACAGGGGGCCTACGAGCAGTACTTC
clone size: NA
V gene: TRBV5-1
J gene: TRBJ2-7
D gene: TRBD1

CDR3 protein: CASSLEGGRNQPQHF
CDR3 DNA: TGCGCCAGCAGCTTGGAGGGGGGGAGGAATCAGCCCCAGCATTTT
clone size: NA
V gene: TRBV5-1
J gene: TRBJ1-5
D gene: NA

CDR3 protein: CASSERIPRADTDTQYF
CDR3 DNA: TGCGCCAGCAGTGAAAGGATCCCCAGGGCCGACACAGATACGCAGTATTTT
clone size: NA
V gene: TRBV10-1
J gene: TRBJ2-3
D gene: NA

CDR3 protein: CASSAGANYGYTF
CDR3 DNA: TGTGCCAGCAGTGCAGGGGCCAACTATGGCTACACCTTC
clone size: NA
V gene: TRBV6-4
J gene: TRBJ1-2
D gene: NA

CDR3 protein: CAWRAGNQGREQYF
CDR3 DNA: TGTGCCTGGAGAGCGGGGAACCAGGGGAGGGAGCAGTACTTC
clone size: NA
V gene: TRBV30
J gene: TRBJ2-5
D gene: NA

CDR3 protein: CASSLDGGVTDTQYF
CDR3 DNA: TGTGCCAGCAGCTTGGACGGGGGGGTCACAGATACGCAGTATTTT
clone size: NA
V gene: TRBV5-6
J gene: TRBJ2-3
D gene: TRBD2

CDR3 protein: CASSFGVMGNTEAFF
CDR3 DNA: TGTGCCAGCAGCTTCGGGGTAATGGGGAACACTGAAGCTTTCTTT
clone size: once
V gene: TRBV11-2
J gene: TRBJ1-1
D gene: NA

CDR3 protein: CASSFPRTSGRNNEQFF
CDR3 DNA: TGTGCCAGCAGTTTTCCCCGGACTAGCGGGAGAAACAATGAGCAGTTCTTC
clone size: NA
V gene: TRBV2
J gene: TRBJ2-1
D gene: TRBD2

CDR3 protein: CASSRLAGARAYEQYF
CDR3 DNA: TGCGCCAGCAGCCGACTAGCGGGGGCTAGGGCCTACGAGCAGTACTTC
clone size: NA
V gene: TRBV5-1
J gene: TRBJ2-7
D gene: TRBD2

CDR3 protein: CASSIAGVSSYEQYF
CDR3 DNA: TGTGCCAGTAGTATAGCAGGGGTTAGCTCCTACGAGCAGTACTTC
clone size: NA
V gene: TRBV19
J gene: TRBJ2-7
D gene: NA

CDR3 protein: CASSQRLSERGVFYEQYF
CDR3 DNA: TGTGCCAGCAGCCAAAGGTTGAGCGAGCGGGGGGTCTTTTACGAGCAGTACTTC
clone size: NA
V gene: TRBV4-2
J gene: TRBJ2-7
D gene: TRBD2

CDR3 protein: CAGQGGGTYEQYF
CDR3 DNA: TGTGCCGGCCAAGGAGGCGGGACCTACGAGCAGTACTTC
clone size: NA
V gene: TRBV6-1
J gene: TRBJ2-7
D gene: NA

CDR3 protein: CASSLTGTQETQYF
CDR3 DNA: TGCGCCAGCAGCTTGACAGGAACACAAGAGACCCAGTACTTC
clone size: NA
V gene: TRBV5-1
J gene: TRBJ2-5
D gene: NA

CDR3 protein: CAWSGGGIEQYF
CDR3 DNA: TGTGCCTGGAGTGGAGGGGGTATCGAGCAGTACTTC
clone size: NA
V gene: TRBV30
J gene: TRBJ2-7
D gene: NA

CDR3 protein: CASSLAINEQFF
CDR3 DNA: TGTGCCAGCAGCTTAGCTATCAATGAGCAGTTCTTC
clone size: NA
V gene: TRBV7-9
J gene: TRBJ2-1
D gene: NA